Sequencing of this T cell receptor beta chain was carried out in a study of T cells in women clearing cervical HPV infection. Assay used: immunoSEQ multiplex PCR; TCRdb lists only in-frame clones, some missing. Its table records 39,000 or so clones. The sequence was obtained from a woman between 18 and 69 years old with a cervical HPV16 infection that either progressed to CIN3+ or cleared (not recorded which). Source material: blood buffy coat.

CDR3 sequence reads: CASSPRDRTKLFF. The CDR3 DNA, read in part, is TGTGCCAGTAGCCCAAGGGACAGGACAAAG. J is TRBJ2-2 and V is TRBV19, with 8 bases matching TRBD1. Read sequence stops 3 residues before the CDR3 end, and the germline J gene provides the missing end. The V gene's germline CDR1 is LNHDA and CDR2 SQIVND (reference sequence). The CDR3 spans 13 residues. Combining the CDR3 with reference TRBV19 and TRBJ2-2 gives the whole variable domain DGGITQSPKYLFRKEGQNVTLSCEQNLNHDAMYWYRQDPGQGLRLIYYSQIVNDFQKGDIAEGYSVSREKKESFPLTVTSAQKNPTAFYLCASSPRDRTKLFFGEGSRLTVL.